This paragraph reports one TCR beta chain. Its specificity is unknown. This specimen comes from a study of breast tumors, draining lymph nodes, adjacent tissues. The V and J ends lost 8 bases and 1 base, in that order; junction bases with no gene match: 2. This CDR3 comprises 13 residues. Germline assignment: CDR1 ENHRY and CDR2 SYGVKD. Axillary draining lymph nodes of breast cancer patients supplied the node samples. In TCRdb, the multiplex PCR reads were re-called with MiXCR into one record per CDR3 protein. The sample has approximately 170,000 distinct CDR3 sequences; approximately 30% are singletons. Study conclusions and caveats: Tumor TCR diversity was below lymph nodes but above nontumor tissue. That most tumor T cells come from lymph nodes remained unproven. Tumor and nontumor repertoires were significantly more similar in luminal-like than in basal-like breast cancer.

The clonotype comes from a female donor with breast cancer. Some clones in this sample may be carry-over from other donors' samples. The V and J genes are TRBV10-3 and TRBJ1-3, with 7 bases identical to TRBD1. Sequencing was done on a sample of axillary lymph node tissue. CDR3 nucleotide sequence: TGTGCCATCGGGACAGCTTCTGGAAACACCATATATTTT. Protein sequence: CAIGTASGNTIYF.